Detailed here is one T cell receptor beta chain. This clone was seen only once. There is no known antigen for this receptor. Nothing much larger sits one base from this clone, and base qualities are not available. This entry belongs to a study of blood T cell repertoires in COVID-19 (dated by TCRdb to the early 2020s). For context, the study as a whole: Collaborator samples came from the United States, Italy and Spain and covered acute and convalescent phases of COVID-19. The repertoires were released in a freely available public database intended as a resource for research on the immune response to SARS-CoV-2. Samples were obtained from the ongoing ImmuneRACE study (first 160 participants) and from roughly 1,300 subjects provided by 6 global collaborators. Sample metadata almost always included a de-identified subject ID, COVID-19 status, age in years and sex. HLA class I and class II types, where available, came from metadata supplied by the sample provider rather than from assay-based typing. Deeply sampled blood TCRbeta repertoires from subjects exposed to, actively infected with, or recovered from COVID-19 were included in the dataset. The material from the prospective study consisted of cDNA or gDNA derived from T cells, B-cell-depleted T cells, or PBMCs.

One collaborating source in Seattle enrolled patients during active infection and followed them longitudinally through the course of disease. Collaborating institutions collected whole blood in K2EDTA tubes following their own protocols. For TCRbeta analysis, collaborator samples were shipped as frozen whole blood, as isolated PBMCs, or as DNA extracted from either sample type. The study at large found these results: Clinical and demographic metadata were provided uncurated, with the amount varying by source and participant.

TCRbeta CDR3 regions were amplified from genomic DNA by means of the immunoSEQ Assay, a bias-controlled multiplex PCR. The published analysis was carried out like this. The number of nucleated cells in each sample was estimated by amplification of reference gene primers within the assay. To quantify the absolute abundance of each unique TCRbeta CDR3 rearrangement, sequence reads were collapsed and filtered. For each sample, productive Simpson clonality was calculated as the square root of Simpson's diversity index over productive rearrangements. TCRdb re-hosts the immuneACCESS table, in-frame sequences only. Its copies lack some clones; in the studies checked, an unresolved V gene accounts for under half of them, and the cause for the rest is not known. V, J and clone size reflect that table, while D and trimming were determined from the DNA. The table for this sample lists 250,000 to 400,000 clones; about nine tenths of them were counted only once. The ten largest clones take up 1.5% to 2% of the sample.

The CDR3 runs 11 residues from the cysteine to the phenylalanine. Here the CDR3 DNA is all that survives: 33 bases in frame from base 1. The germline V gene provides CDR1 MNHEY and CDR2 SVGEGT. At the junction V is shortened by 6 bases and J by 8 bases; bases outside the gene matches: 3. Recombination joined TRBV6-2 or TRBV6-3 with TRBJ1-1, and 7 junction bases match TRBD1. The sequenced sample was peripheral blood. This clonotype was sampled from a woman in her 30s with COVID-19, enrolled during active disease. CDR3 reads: CASSHRGEAFF. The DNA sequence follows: TGTGCCAGCAGCCACAGGGGCGAAGCTTTCTTT.